This entry concerns a single TCR beta chain. Study members were between roughly 18 and 100 years old and lived in approximately 25 US regions. Clinical history as reported by participants underpinned cohort assignment. This sample stems from a study of blood T cell repertoires in COVID-19. The table came from immunoSEQ multiplex PCR; TCRdb's copy has only in-frame clones and leaves some out. Of 300,000 to 500,000 clones in the sample, roughly 88% are singletons; the top ten hold 0.9% to 1%. The V end lost 3 bases, the J end lost 6 bases, and 13 bases lay between the germline ends. From germline, CDR1 is SGDLS and CDR2 YYNGEE. The CDR3 totals 14 residues.

Specimen: PBMCs or T cells enriched from blood (not recorded which). The source of this sequence is a woman aged 25 to 39 with acute COVID-19. J is TRBJ2-1 and V is TRBV9; TRBD1 is a possible D gene (5 bases). The CDR3 spells CASSEGIGINEQFF. The CDR3 nucleotides are TGTGCCAGCAGCGAGGGGATAGGGATCAATGAGCAGTTCTTC. The full variable domain, with the rest looked up from reference TRBV9 and TRBJ2-1, is DSGVTQTPKHLITATGQRVTLRCSPRSGDLSVYWYQQSLDQGLQFLIQYYNGEERAKGNILERFSAQQFPDLHSELNLSSLELGDSALYFCASSEGIGINEQFFGPGTRLTVL.